The sequence of this T cell receptor beta chain was determined in a study of blood T cell repertoires in COVID-19. Clinical histories supplied by participants themselves formed the basis of cohort assignment. V was clipped by 3 bases and J by 4 bases; unmatched bases: 15. Germline lookup yields CDR1 GTSNPN and CDR2 SVGIG (reference sequence). This CDR3 contains 17 residues. Source study methods: Using reference gene primer amplification, nucleated cell counts were estimated. Clones were read by immunoSEQ multiplex PCR, and TCRdb kept only the in-frame ones, dropping some. V and J calls and clone size are given by that table; D and trimming were obtained from the DNA. Of a few hundred thousand clones listed, approximately 90% are singletons.

This chain links TRBV30 with TRBJ1-2; TRBD1 matches at 9 bases. The sequenced sample was PBMCs or T cells enriched from blood (not recorded which). This sequence originates from a woman in her 30s who had recovered from COVID-19. The CDR3 DNA follows: TGTGCCTGGAGAGAACAAACGGGACAGGGATTTTTCTATGGCTACACCTTC. It specifies CAWREQTGQGFFYGYTF.